The rows below give T cell receptor beta chains drawn from one sample of a study of T cells in Graves' hyperthyroidism and ophthalmopathy. TCRdb redid the calling of the multiplex PCR reads with MiXCR, one entry per CDR3 protein. The sample has 200,000 to 300,000 distinct CDR3 sequences, roughly a quarter seen once. The specimen was blood. The receptors derive from a woman aged 40 to 49 with Graves' ophthalmopathy. Each CDR3 is given with its conserved first and last residue. A D gene is named only where the DNA matches it firmly. Expanded clones get a size class; other rows say once, few or many, or leave the size out.

J	V	size	D	CDR3	DNA
TRBJ2-7	TRBV10-3	once	TRBD2	CAISVRETSGSEQYF	TGTGCCATCAGTGTTAGGGAGACTAGCGGGAGCGAGCAGTACTTC
TRBJ1-1	TRBV6-1	-	-	CASSPSRRMNTEAFF	TGTGCCAGCAGTCCCAGTCGAAGGATGAACACTGAAGCTTTCTTT
TRBJ1-5	TRBV20-1	many	-	CSARVAVNQPQHF	TGCAGTGCTAGAGTGGCGGTCAATCAGCCCCAGCATTTT
TRBJ2-7	TRBV27	many	TRBD2	CASNPFGGEWYEQYF	TGTGCCAGCAACCCTTTCGGGGGGGAATGGTACGAGCAGTACTTC
TRBJ1-5	TRBV20-1	many	TRBD1	CSAAQGGQPQHF	TGCAGTGCTGCCCAGGGGGGCCAGCCCCAGCATTTT
TRBJ1-5	TRBV10-2	many	-	CASSDTGFQPQHF	TGCGCCAGCAGTGATACAGGGTTTCAGCCCCAGCATTTT
TRBJ1-5	TRBV28	many	-	CASSSHPWEIYQPQHF	TGTGCCAGCAGCTCTCACCCGTGGGAGATCTATCAGCCCCAGCATTTT
TRBJ2-7	TRBV20-1	many	TRBD2	CSAGLGLAASYEQYF	TGCAGTGCTGGATTAGGACTAGCAGCCTCCTACGAGCAGTACTTC
TRBJ1-5	TRBV29-1	many	TRBD1	CSVAGGSNQPQHF	TGCAGCGTTGCAGGGGGCAGCAATCAGCCCCAGCATTTT
TRBJ1-2	TRBV5-1	-	-	CASSLHLLGGANYGYTF	TGCGCCAGCAGCCTACACCTCCTCGGGGGTGCGAACTATGGCTACACCTTC
TRBJ1-1	TRBV12-3/TRBV12-4	-	-	CASSRNRAGVAFF	TGTGCCAGCAGCCGTAACAGGGCGGGGGTGGCTTTCTTT
TRBJ2-2	TRBV20-1	many	TRBD1	CSAPRQGTGELFF	TGCAGTGCCCCCCGACAGGGCACCGGGGAGCTGTTTTTT
TRBJ1-5	TRBV4-2	many	TRBD1	CASSQEMGTGMESGNQPQHF	TGTGCCAGCAGCCAAGAAATGGGGACAGGGATGGAGTCGGGCAATCAGCCCCAGCATTTT
TRBJ2-7	TRBV28	many	-	CASSTGPTTGEQYF	TGTGCCAGCAGTACGGGACCGACTACCGGCGAGCAGTACTTC
TRBJ2-2	TRBV20-1	many	TRBD2	CSARGTSGSVNTGELFF	TGCAGTGCTAGAGGGACTAGCGGGAGTGTAAACACCGGGGAGCTGTTTTTT
TRBJ2-2	TRBV7-6	many	TRBD1	CASSVRTGLTGELFF	TGTGCCAGCAGCGTCCGGACAGGCCTCACCGGGGAGCTGTTTTTT
TRBJ2-7	TRBV2	many	-	CASTVKGSHEQYF	TGTGCCAGCACCGTTAAGGGGTCCCACGAGCAGTACTTC
TRBJ1-2	TRBV2	-	-	CASSVPGARGYIF	TGTGCCAGCAGTGTCCCGGGGGCGAGAGGCTACATCTTC
TRBJ2-7	TRBV27	many	-	CASSPTSGAVSYEQYF	TGTGCCAGCAGTCCCACATCAGGGGCGGTGTCCTACGAGCAGTACTTC
TRBJ1-2	TRBV27	many	TRBD1	CASSDLPGTGYGYTF	TGTGCCAGCAGCGATCTTCCCGGGACAGGGTACGGCTACACCTTC
TRBJ1-1	TRBV29-1	many	TRBD1	CSVMTGANTEAFF	TGCAGCGTCATGACAGGGGCGAACACTGAAGCTTTCTTT
TRBJ1-3	TRBV6-5	many	-	CASTDSSSGNTIYF	TGTGCCAGCACCGACAGTAGCTCTGGAAACACCATATATTTT
TRBJ2-7	TRBV15	many	-	CATSWLTVSSYEQYF	TGTGCCACCAGCTGGTTGACTGTCAGCTCCTACGAGCAGTACTTC
TRBJ2-4	TRBV30	many	TRBD2	CAWSGGGGNIQYF	TGTGCCTGGAGTGGGGGGGGAGGAAACATTCAGTACTTC
TRBJ2-2	TRBV9	many	-	CASSLLKDTGELFF	TGTGCCAGCAGCTTATTGAAGGACACCGGGGAGCTGTTTTTT
TRBJ2-7	TRBV13	many	-	CASSLAGGVPYEQYF	TGTGCCAGCAGCTTAGCGGGCGGGGTCCCCTACGAGCAGTACTTC
TRBJ1-5	TRBV6-1	many	TRBD1	CASNPGQSNQPQHF	TGTGCCAGCAACCCGGGACAGTCCAATCAGCCCCAGCATTTT
TRBJ2-5	TRBV25-1	many	-	CATGTSIGVIRETQYF	TGTGCCACCGGGACTTCAATTGGGGTAATTCGAGAGACCCAGTACTTC
TRBJ2-7	TRBV6-5	many	-	CASSYYSSTYEQYF	TGTGCCAGCAGTTACTATTCCAGTACCTACGAGCAGTACTTC
TRBJ1-2	TRBV6-2/TRBV6-3	once	-	CASSPWSPGINYGYTF	TGTGCCAGCAGCCCCTGGTCTCCAGGGATTAACTATGGCTACACCTTC
TRBJ2-7	TRBV18	many	-	CASSPGTAGEQYF	TGTGCCAGCTCACCTGGGACCGCCGGCGAGCAGTACTTC
TRBJ2-5	TRBV20-1	many	-	CSASGLKVLETQYF	TGCAGTGCTAGTGGGTTAAAGGTTTTGGAGACCCAGTACTTC
TRBJ1-1	TRBV5-1	-	TRBD1	CASSLVLLGRTGQGGTEAFF	TGCGCCAGCAGCTTGGTACTTTTGGGACGCACAGGACAGGGCGGCACTGAAGCTTTCTTT
TRBJ2-5	TRBV10-3	-	TRBD2	CAISGASGVQETQYF	TGTGCCATCAGTGGAGCTAGCGGGGTACAAGAGACCCAGTACTTC
TRBJ2-7	TRBV27	-	-	CASSLTYVSYEQYF	TGTGCCAGCAGTTTAACTTATGTATCCTACGAGCAGTACTTC
TRBJ2-2	TRBV20-1	-	-	CSARARESGELFF	TGCAGTGCTAGAGCACGGGAGTCCGGGGAGCTGTTTTTT
TRBJ2-7	TRBV28	many	-	CASSRRLAYEQYF	TGTGCCAGCAGTCGGCGCCTAGCCTACGAGCAGTACTTC
TRBJ2-5	TRBV7-9	many	TRBD2	CASSLKRTSGSFETQYF	TGTGCCAGCAGCTTAAAACGGACTAGCGGGAGCTTCGAGACCCAGTACTTC
TRBJ2-7	TRBV7-2	-	-	CASSLAGGSSSYEQYF	TGTGCCAGCAGCTTAGCAGGGGGGTCTAGCTCCTACGAGCAGTACTTC
TRBJ1-5	TRBV30	many	-	CAWDPCQPQHF	TGTGCCTGGGATCCATGTCAGCCCCAGCATTTT
TRBJ2-7	TRBV27	many	TRBD1	CASSDGTGRYEQYF	TGTGCCAGCAGTGATGGGACAGGGCGATACGAGCAGTACTTC
TRBJ2-7	TRBV29-1	-	-	CSVEDPEYEQYF	TGCAGCGTTGAAGATCCAGAATACGAGCAGTACTTC
TRBJ2-7	TRBV27	many	TRBD2	CASSLSGSRYEQYF	TGTGCCAGCAGTCTTAGCGGGAGTAGGTACGAGCAGTACTTC
TRBJ2-2	TRBV4-1	many	TRBD2	CASSQAGLAASTGELFF	TGCGCCAGCAGCCAAGCCGGCCTAGCGGCGAGCACCGGGGAGCTGTTTTTT
TRBJ2-5	TRBV27	many	-	CASSLFSQETQYF	TGTGCCAGCAGTTTATTCAGCCAAGAGACCCAGTACTTC
TRBJ1-2	TRBV7-8	-	-	CASSLGQGFLGYTF	TGTGCCAGCAGCTTAGGTCAGGGGTTTTTGGGCTACACCTTC
TRBJ2-7	TRBV3-1	many	TRBD2	CASSHYYGRDAYEQYF	TGTGCCAGCAGCCATTACTACGGGAGGGATGCCTACGAGCAGTACTTC
TRBJ2-7	TRBV4-1	many	-	CASSQVKAGLVEQYF	TGCGCCAGCAGCCAAGTCAAGGCCGGGTTAGTCGAGCAGTACTTC
TRBJ1-1	TRBV9	-	TRBD1	CASSVAPQGREKAFF	TGTGCCAGCAGCGTAGCTCCACAGGGGAGGGAAAAAGCTTTCTTT
TRBJ1-5	TRBV7-2	-	-	CASSLLSSGQPQHF	TGTGCCAGCAGCTTACTAAGCTCTGGGCAGCCCCAGCATTTT
TRBJ2-2	TRBV5-6	many	-	CASSLDGTTNTGELFF	TGTGCCAGCAGCTTGGATGGGACCACGAACACCGGGGAGCTGTTTTTT
TRBJ2-5	TRBV2	once	TRBD1	CASCRDRVGETQYF	TGTGCCAGCTGCCGGGACAGGGTTGGGGAGACCCAGTACTTC
TRBJ1-1	TRBV6-5	-	-	CASSYSVGMNTEAFF	TGTGCCAGCAGTTACTCCGTCGGGATGAACACTGAAGCTTTCTTT